Listed below are T cell receptor beta chains from one sample, sequenced in a study of tumor-infiltrating lymphocytes in localized non-small cell lung cancer. Generated by immunoSEQ multiplex PCR, the TCRdb table keeps only in-frame clones and is missing some. The data show some 17,000 clones, with approximately 80% seen just once and about a tenth held by the top ten. The sample consisted of uninvolved lung tissue not adjacent to the tumor. The receptor source for this set is a human donor with non-small cell lung cancer. CDR3s include the opening cysteine and the closing phenylalanine or tryptophan. A D gene is named only where the DNA matches it firmly. Some rows mark clone size as missing; the rest say once, few, many or name a class of expanded clone.

- | - | TRBJ2-5 | TRBV2 | TGTGCCAGCCAAGCTGCAGGAGAGACCCAGTACTTC | CASQAAGETQYF
- | - | TRBJ1-1 | TRBV5-1 | TGCGCCAGCAGCTTAACTTTGAACACTGAAGCTTTCTTT | CASSLTLNTEAFF
TRBD1 | once | TRBJ1-1 | TRBV28 | TGTGCCAGCAGTGGGACAGTGAACACTGAAGCTTTCTTT | CASSGTVNTEAFF
TRBD2 | - | TRBJ2-3 | TRBV28 | TGTGCCAGCAGTTTAGGGCTAGCGGTAAGCACAGATACGCAGTATTTT | CASSLGLAVSTDTQYF
TRBD2 | medium-sized | TRBJ2-5 | TRBV5-1 | TGCGCCAGCAGCTTGGGCGGGAGGGCCCGGGCCGGCGAGACCCAGTACTTC | CASSLGGRARAGETQYF
- | - | TRBJ1-2 | TRBV20-1 | TGCAGTGCTGCCATCCCTGGAGGCTACACCTTC | CSAAIPGGYTF
TRBD2 | - | TRBJ2-1 | TRBV9 | TGTGCCAGCAGCGTAGGTAGCGGGAGGCGTGGATTACCCTACAATGAGCAGTTCTTC | CASSVGSGRRGLPYNEQFF
TRBD1 | - | TRBJ2-2 | TRBV5-1 | TGCGCCAGCAGACCGGGACAGAAGCCCCAAGCCGGGGAGCTGTTTTTT | CASRPGQKPQAGELFF
TRBD2 | - | TRBJ2-1 | TRBV7-6 | TGTGCCAGCAGCCCGGAGACTAGCCTAACAGAGAATGAGCAGTTCTTC | CASSPETSLTENEQFF
TRBD1 | - | TRBJ1-2 | TRBV29-1 | TGCAGCGTCGTAGGGACAGGGGGGCATGGCTACACCTTC | CSVVGTGGHGYTF
TRBD2 | - | TRBJ2-3 | TRBV7-6 | TGTGCCAGCAGCTTTTCTAAACTAGCGGACTCCACAGATACGCAGTATTTT | CASSFSKLADSTDTQYF
- | - | TRBJ2-3 | TRBV7-8 | TGTGCCAGCAGCTTAGAACGCACAGATACGCAGTATTTT | CASSLERTDTQYF
- | few | TRBJ1-4 | TRBV5-4 | TGTGCCAGCAGCAGAACAGGGTCGGCTAATGAAAAACTGTTTTTT | CASSRTGSANEKLFF
- | - | TRBJ1-1 | TRBV6-5 | TGTGCCAGCAGTGAGGCGAACACTGAAGCTTTCTTT | CASSEANTEAFF
TRBD2 | - | TRBJ2-2 | TRBV11-3 | TGTGCCAGCAGCTCAGTTAGCGGGAGGGCTAACACCGGGGAGCTGTTTTTT | CASSSVSGRANTGELFF
- | - | TRBJ2-3 | TRBV5-1 | TGCGCCAGCAGCTTGGAAGGGGGGCTGATGGATACGCAGTATTTT | CASSLEGGLMDTQYF
TRBD1 | - | TRBJ1-1 | TRBV30 | TGTGCCTGGAGTTCCCCTGGGACAGTGAACACTGAAGCTTTCTTT | CAWSSPGTVNTEAFF
- | - | TRBJ1-4 | TRBV2 | TGTGCCAGCAGTAAGGGACGAGTTAGTGAAAAACTGTTTTTT | CASSKGRVSEKLFF
TRBD2 | - | TRBJ2-1 | TRBV9 | TGTGCCAGCAGCGGCGGACTAGCGGGGTTTTACAATGAGCAGTTCTTC | CASSGGLAGFYNEQFF
- | once | TRBJ2-1 | TRBV29-1 | TGCAGCGCCTTAAACGACACCTACAATGAGCAGTTCTTC | CSALNDTYNEQFF
TRBD2 | - | TRBJ2-1 | TRBV20-1 | TGCAGTGCTCAAAGCGGGAGTTATGGTTTCTTC | CSAQSGSYGFF
- | few | TRBJ1-1 | TRBV29-1 | TGCAGCGTAGGTGGGGCCGAAGCTTTCTTT | CSVGGAEAFF
TRBD1 | - | TRBJ1-5 | TRBV28 | TGTGCCAGCAGTTTAGGGACAGGGGAAAAGCAGCCCCAGCATTTT | CASSLGTGEKQPQHF
- | once | TRBJ2-3 | TRBV7-9 | TGTGCCAGCAGCTTAGCGACTCGGAGCACGCAGTATTTT | CASSLATRSTQYF
- | - | TRBJ2-5 | TRBV5-1 | TGCGCCAGCAGCCCGGCGCAAGAAGAGACCCAGTACTTC | CASSPAQEETQYF
TRBD1 | - | TRBJ1-2 | TRBV19 | TGTGCCAGTAGTATAGATGGTTCGTTTGCAGGGACAGGGAGATATGGCTACACCTTC | CASSIDGSFAGTGRYGYTF
- | - | TRBJ2-7 | TRBV11-2 | TGTGCCAGCAGCTTTTTAGGGCCCCCTTACGAGCAGTACTTC | CASSFLGPPYEQYF
- | - | TRBJ2-7 | TRBV7-2 | TGTGCCAGCAGCTTGGGTAGCCAGAACTACGGGCAGTACTTC | CASSLGSQNYGQYF
- | - | TRBJ2-5 | TRBV6-5 | TGTGCCAGCAGTTACATCCGAACAGGGGGGGGAGAGACCCAGTACTTC | CASSYIRTGGGETQYF
TRBD1 | - | TRBJ1-1 | TRBV2 | TGTGCCAGCAGTTTAAGGCGGACAGGCAGGAACACTGAAGCTTTCTTT | CASSLRRTGRNTEAFF
- | - | TRBJ2-2 | TRBV25-1 | TGTGCCAGCACGGAGGGGTACGGTTTCACCGGGGAGCTGTTTTTT | CASTEGYGFTGELFF
TRBD1 | - | TRBJ1-5 | TRBV12-5 | TGTGCTAGTGCCGGAGGAACAGGGGAACAGCCCCAGCATTTT | CASAGGTGEQPQHF
TRBD1 | - | TRBJ1-1 | TRBV6-5 | TGTGCCAGCAGTAACCCCGGACAGGGTGAAGCTTTCTTT | CASSNPGQGEAFF
- | - | TRBJ2-5 | TRBV5-1 | TGCGCCAGCAGCTTGGCCGACCCATGGCTCGAGACCCAGTACTTC | CASSLADPWLETQYF
TRBD2 | - | TRBJ2-3 | TRBV10-2 | TGCGCCAGCAGTGAGTTCAGGACTAGCGGGAGGGCTAATACGCAGTATTTT | CASSEFRTSGRANTQYF
- | - | TRBJ1-2 | TRBV5-1 | TGCGCCAGCAGCCCCGGGGGAGGGACTGGCTACACCTTC | CASSPGGGTGYTF
- | - | TRBJ2-1 | TRBV5-1 | TGCGCCAGCAGCTTGGGGCAGTCTTTCGATGAGCAGTTCTTC | CASSLGQSFDEQFF
TRBD2 | medium-sized | TRBJ2-1 | TRBV14 | TGTGCCAGCAGCCCCAGGCTAGCGGGTCCCTTGGTGAATGAGCAGTTCTTC | CASSPRLAGPLVNEQFF
TRBD2 | - | TRBJ2-7 | TRBV11-2 | TGTGCCAGCAGCTTGGCTAGCGGGACCGAGCAGTACTTC | CASSLASGTEQYF
TRBD1 | few | TRBJ2-6 | TRBV29-1 | TGCAGCGTCCGAGGGGGCCCTGGGGCCAACGTCCTGACTTTC | CSVRGGPGANVLTF
- | - | TRBJ2-7 | TRBV2 | TGTGCCAGCAGTGACGCCGGCGGGTATAAGGACGAGCAGTACTTC | CASSDAGGYKDEQYF
- | - | TRBJ2-3 | TRBV9 | TGTGCCAGCAGCGTAGACTCCTTTGGGGCAGATACGCAGTATTTT | CASSVDSFGADTQYF